This T cell receptor (beta chain) was sequenced in a study of blood T cell repertoires in COVID-19 (dated by TCRdb to 2018 to 2020). In terms of the full investigation: Collaborator samples came from the United States, Italy and Spain and covered acute and convalescent phases of COVID-19. Deeply sampled blood TCRbeta repertoires from subjects exposed to, actively infected with, or recovered from COVID-19 were included in the dataset. The material from the prospective study consisted of cDNA or gDNA derived from T cells, B-cell-depleted T cells, or PBMCs. Samples came from the ongoing ImmuneRACE study (first 160 participants) plus 1,254 subjects from 6 global collaborators. Where HLA class I and class II types were available, the types were taken from metadata supplied by the sample provider, not from assay-based typing. A freely available public database, intended as a resource for researchers studying the immune response to SARS-CoV-2, is where the repertoires were released. A de-identified subject ID, COVID-19 status, age in years and sex were almost always included in the sample metadata.

TCRbeta CDR3 regions were amplified from genomic DNA using the immunoSEQ Assay, a bias-controlled multiplex PCR. The source study handled its data this way. The number of nucleated cells in each sample was estimated from the amplification of reference gene primers within the assay. To quantify the absolute abundance of each unique TCRbeta CDR3 rearrangement, sequence reads were collapsed and filtered. For each sample, productive Simpson clonality was calculated as the square root of Simpson's diversity index over productive rearrangements. The immuneACCESS repertoire file appears here via TCRdb, limited to in-frame rearrangements. These files lack a portion of the clones; in checked studies, under half of the deficit traces to unresolved V genes, and the cause of the others is not known. That table furnishes V, J and clone size, whereas the DNA furnished D and trimming. For this sample the table gives some 150,000 clones, of which approximately 83% were detected only once. Around 8% of the sample is in the top ten clones.

To note about this clone: The specificity of this receptor is unknown. No per-base quality is available; no much larger clone lies one base away.

In Seattle, one collaborating source enrolled patients while the infection was active and tracked those patients longitudinally over the course of disease. Collaborating institutions collected whole blood in K2EDTA tubes following their own protocols. Collaborator samples were shipped for TCRbeta analysis as frozen whole blood, isolated PBMCs, or DNA extracted from either sample type. There are 15 amino acids in the CDR3, from cysteine to phenylalanine inclusive. Only the CDR3 region is kept as DNA, spanning 45 bases read in frame from base 1. For this chain, trimming is 0 bases at the V end and 3 bases at the J end, and the number of junction bases without a gene match is 2. CDR1 KGHSH and CDR2 LQKENI were looked up in the germline V gene. Beyond this particular receptor, the publication reports: Clinical and demographic metadata were provided uncurated, with the amount varying by source and participant.

This chain is built from TRBV18 and TRBJ2-7, with 10 central nucleotides matching TRBD2. Material: peripheral blood. The sequence came from a woman aged 60-75 years with COVID-19, enrolled during active disease. The CDR3 reads as follows: CASSPPSGGNYEQYF. The bases are TGTGCCAGCTCACCACCTAGCGGGGGGAACTACGAGCAGTACTTC.